Shown below are 23 T cell receptor beta chains from a single sample sequenced in a study of T cells of healthy individuals. TCRdb reprocessed the 5' RACE reads with MiXCR, giving one entry per CDR3 protein. The sample yields around 100,000 distinct CDR3 sequences, about 16% seen once. The receptors here all came from a human donor in good health.

This clonotype has more than one count but fewer than ten. V and J are TRBV7-2 and TRBJ2-7; D remains ambiguous. V lost 1 base, J lost 0 bases, and 7 bases lay in between. This CDR3 contains 14 residues. In germline, CDR1 is SGHTA, CDR2 FQGNSA. Written as DNA, the CDR3 is TGTGCCAGCAGCTTAGGAGGAAACTCCTACGAGCAGTACTTC. It is translated as CASSLGGNSYEQYF.

This clonotype was counted a few times. The chain carries TRBV4-3 and TRBJ2-4; 9 bases line up with TRBD1. The CDR3 length is 17 residues. Germline V lookup: CDR1 LGHNA, CDR2 YSLEER. V lost 1 base to trimming and J lost 3 bases; unmatched junction nucleotides: 7. CDR3 amino acids: CASSQVGQGLIKNIQYF. The DNA of the CDR3 is TGCGCCAGCAGCCAAGTGGGACAGGGCCTGATCAAAAACATTCAGTACTTC.

V usage is TRBV7-8 and J usage is TRBJ2-7; maybe TRBD2 (6 bases). There are 16 residues in the CDR3. V shed 5 bases and J shed 0 bases, with 17 bases lying between them. Germline V gene data show CDR1 as SGHVS and CDR2 as FQNEAQ. The CDR3 bases are TGTGCCAGCAGCCAAAGCGGGTCTACCTCCTCCTACGAGCAGTACTTC. Amino acid sequence: CASSQSGSTSSYEQYF.

This clonotype was recorded a few times. The rearrangement links TRBV5-1 to TRBJ1-2, with TRBD1 as a possible D gene (6 bases). V dropped 2 bases and J dropped 0 bases, with 8 bases sitting between them. Germline CDR1 and CDR2: SGHRS and YFSETQ. The length of the CDR3 is 14 residues. The CDR3 DNA reads TGCGCCAGCAGCTTACAGGGCCCTAACTATGGCTACACCTTC. Translated, it gives CASSLQGPNYGYTF.

Only a few counts were recorded for this clonotype. The V and J genes are TRBV5-5 and TRBJ2-7; D is undetermined. CDR1 is SGHKS and CDR2 is YYEKEE in the germline V gene (reference sequence). The CDR3 consists of 14 residues. Trimming removed 0 bases at V and 0 bases at J, with 7 bases between. This chain's CDR3 is CASSLEQNSYEQYF. CDR3 bases: TGTGCCAGCAGCTTGGAACAGAACTCCTACGAGCAGTACTTC.

V gene TRBV10-3 combines with J gene TRBJ2-3; TRBD2 matches at 8 bases. Unmatched junction bases numbered 7, after V lost 4 bases and J lost 4 bases. The CDR3 has 15 amino acids. Germline V lookup: CDR1 ENHRY, CDR2 SYGVKD. The CDR3 nucleotides read TGTGCCATCAGTGGCCTAGCGGGTATCCCAGATACGCAGTATTTT. It specifies CAISGLAGIPDTQYF.

This clonotype was seen a few times. This rearrangement joins TRBV5-1 to TRBJ2-1; possible D gene TRBD1, 6 bases. Trimming took 4 bases from V and 3 from J, leaving 20 bases between them. Per the germline V gene, CDR1 is SGHRS and CDR2 is YFSETQ. There are 17 residues in the CDR3. This chain's CDR3 is CASSPFLGTGNYNEQFF. The CDR3 DNA reads TGCGCCAGCAGCCCGTTTTTAGGAACAGGGAACTACAATGAGCAGTTCTTC.

In this sample, this clonotype turned up many times. V gene TRBV9 combines with J gene TRBJ2-1, with D maybe TRBD2 (6 bases). From germline, CDR1 is SGDLS and CDR2 YYNGEE. The CDR3 covers 12 residues. V was pared by 3 bases and J by 16 bases, with 17 bases between. CDR3 region: CASSGETRTAFF. In DNA, the CDR3 is TGTGCCAGCAGCGGTGAGACTAGAACGGCCTTCTTC.

In this sample, this clonotype turned up a few times. The gene calls are TRBV21-1 and TRBJ2-3; the D call in the table, TRBD2, was not verified against the DNA. TRBV21-1 is classified as a pseudogene. The CDR3 covers 14 residues. CDR3 residues: CARRDSIDGDTQYF. The CDR3, as DNA: TGTGCCAGGCGGGACTCCATCGATGGGGATACGCAGTATTTT.

V gene TRBV28 combines with J gene TRBJ2-5; D is perhaps TRBD1 or TRBD2 (6 bases each). The CDR3 sequence is 12 residues long. Germline V gene lookup returns CDR1 MDHEN and CDR2 SYDVKM. Trimming removed 7 bases at V and 6 bases at J, with 12 bases between. CDR3 amino acids: CASKGGRQTQYF. Here the CDR3 DNA reads TGTGCCAGCAAAGGGGGGAGGCAGACCCAGTACTTC.

At least ten counts were recorded for this clonotype. The J gene is TRBJ2-7, the V gene TRBV6-5; no definite D call. This CDR3 has 13 residues. CDR1 and CDR2 (germline): MNHEY, SVGAGI. Trimming stripped 0 bases from V and 3 bases from J, with 6 bases between. As DNA, the CDR3 is TGTGCCAGCAGTTACTCGAACAACTACGAGCAGTACTTC. This gives the protein CASSYSNNYEQYF.

The chain uses TRBV12-5 and TRBJ2-2, with TRBD1 matching over 11 bases. CDR1 LGHNT and CDR2 FRNRAP come from the germline V gene. The CDR3 has 17 amino acids. V lost 3 bases and J lost 6; bases outside the gene matches: 9. The CDR3 sequence is CASGFSGGDRGAGELFF. The CDR3 nucleotides read TGTGCTAGTGGTTTTTCAGGAGGGGACAGGGGGGCCGGGGAGCTGTTTTTT.

This clonotype has ten or more counts. This chain connects TRBV29-1 to TRBJ2-7; 12 bases match TRBD2. V lost 2 bases and J lost 2; bases outside the gene matches: 10. The CDR3 is 17 amino acids. The germline gives CDR1 SQVTM, CDR2 ANQGSEA. The CDR3 DNA reads TGCAGCGTTGAAATCCTAGCGGGAGGGCCGAGGACCTACGAGCAGTACTTC. Its translation is CSVEILAGGPRTYEQYF.

This clonotype was counted a few times. This chain joins TRBV7-8 and TRBJ2-3, with a weak D call TRBD1 (5 bases). This CDR3 has 16 amino acids. Trimming took 5 bases from V and 6 from J, leaving 21 bases between them. From germline, CDR1 is SGHVS and CDR2 FQNEAQ. CDR3 coding DNA: TGTGCCAGCAGCCGGCCGTTGGGTGGGGCGCGGGATACGCAGTATTTT. Protein sequence: CASSRPLGGARDTQYF.

The rearrangement joins TRBV20-1 to TRBJ2-5; D is unresolved. V dropped 3 bases and J dropped 9 bases, with 5 bases sitting between them. The CDR3 covers 9 residues. The germline gives CDR1 DFQATT, CDR2 SNEGSKA (reference sequence). The CDR3 DNA sequence: TGCAGTGCTAGTGGGCCCCAGTACTTC. Translated: CSASGPQYF.

This clonotype was counted at least ten times. The rearrangement links TRBV5-1 to TRBJ2-3, with D perhaps assigned TRBD1 or TRBD2 (6 bases each). CDR1 and CDR2 from the germline V gene are SGHRS and YFSETQ. CDR3 length equals 16 residues. The germline V and J ends were trimmed by 2 bases and 4 bases, with 17 bases remaining between them. The CDR3 spells CASSFSRGLAADTQYF. Written as DNA, the CDR3 is TGCGCCAGCAGCTTTAGCAGGGGACTGGCCGCAGATACGCAGTATTTT.

This clonotype was counted between two and nine times. The V and J genes are TRBV7-2 and TRBJ1-2, with 7 bases aligning to TRBD1. Unmatched junction bases numbered 15, after V lost 1 base and J lost 4 bases. CDR3 size: 18 residues. Germline CDR1 reads SGHTA; CDR2 reads FQGNSA. The CDR3 here is CASSLDGRYRDRTYGYTF. CDR3 sequence (DNA): TGTGCCAGCAGCTTAGATGGAAGATACCGGGACAGAACCTATGGCTACACCTTC.

The sample holds a few counts of this clonotype. This chain uses TRBV6-2 or TRBV6-3 with TRBJ1-2; 11 bases fit TRBD1. The J segment lost 4 bases and the V segment lost 5 bases, leaving 6 bases of the junction unmatched. Per germline, CDR1 MNHEY and CDR2 SVGEGT. CDR3 length: 15 residues. CDR3 nucleotide sequence: TGTGCCAGCAGTACCCGGACAGGGGGCATCTATGGCTACACCTTC. Residues: CASSTRTGGIYGYTF.

The chain carries TRBV4-3 and TRBJ1-2; D is uncertain. This CDR3 region has 12 residues. Germline V gene lookup returns CDR1 LGHNA and CDR2 YSLEER. Trimming pared 1 base from V and 8 bases from J, leaving 8 bases between. In nucleotides, the CDR3 is TGCGCCAGCAGCCAAGGAGGGAGAGGCTACACCTTC. It codes for CASSQGGRGYTF.

In its sample, this clonotype was seen a few times. The rearrangement uses TRBV7-2 and TRBJ1-2, with 7 positions matching TRBD1. The germline CDR1 and CDR2 sequences are SGHTA and FQGNSA. The CDR3 is 13 amino acids. The J segment lost 7 bases and the V segment lost 0 bases, leaving 2 bases of the junction unmatched. For the CDR3, the DNA is TGTGCCAGCAGCTTAGCGGGACAGCTTGGCTACACCTTC. Translation: CASSLAGQLGYTF.

This clonotype was seen a handful of times. The J gene is TRBJ2-7, the V gene TRBV5-1; 7 nucleotides line up with TRBD1. Trimming at V came to 3 bases and at J to 2 bases, leaving 2 bases not matched to a gene. In germline, CDR1 is SGHRS, CDR2 YFSETQ. The CDR3 is 13 residues long. The CDR3 reads CASSWDSAYEQYF. Written as DNA, the CDR3 is TGCGCCAGCAGCTGGGACAGCGCCTACGAGCAGTACTTC.

The genes are TRBV7-2 and TRBJ1-1, with D maybe TRBD1 (5 bases). Looked up from germline, CDR1 is SGHTA and CDR2 is FQGNSA. The CDR3 covers 15 residues. The V end lost 4 bases, the J end lost 1 base, and 13 bases lay between the germline ends. CDR3 region: CASSSLQVGNTEAFF. The CDR3 DNA reads TGTGCCAGCAGCTCCCTACAGGTTGGGAACACTGAAGCTTTCTTT. Full variable domain (missing parts from reference TRBV7-2 and TRBJ1-1): GAGVSQSPSNKVTEKGKDVELRCDPISGHTALYWYRQSLGQGLEFLIYFQGNSAPDKSGLPSDRFSAERTGGSVSTLTIQRTQQEDSAVYLCASSSLQVGNTEAFFGQGTRLTVV.

Here the CDR3 reads CASNAPGTSEGEQFF. The CDR3 DNA sequence: TGTGCCAGCAACGCACCCGGGACTAGTGAGGGCGAGCAGTTCTTC. The rearrangement uses TRBV28 and TRBJ2-1, with 8 bases identical to TRBD2. The CDR3 extends over 15 amino acids. Unmatched junction bases numbered 15, after V lost 7 bases and J lost 10 bases. Germline-derived CDR1 and CDR2 are MDHEN and SYDVKM.